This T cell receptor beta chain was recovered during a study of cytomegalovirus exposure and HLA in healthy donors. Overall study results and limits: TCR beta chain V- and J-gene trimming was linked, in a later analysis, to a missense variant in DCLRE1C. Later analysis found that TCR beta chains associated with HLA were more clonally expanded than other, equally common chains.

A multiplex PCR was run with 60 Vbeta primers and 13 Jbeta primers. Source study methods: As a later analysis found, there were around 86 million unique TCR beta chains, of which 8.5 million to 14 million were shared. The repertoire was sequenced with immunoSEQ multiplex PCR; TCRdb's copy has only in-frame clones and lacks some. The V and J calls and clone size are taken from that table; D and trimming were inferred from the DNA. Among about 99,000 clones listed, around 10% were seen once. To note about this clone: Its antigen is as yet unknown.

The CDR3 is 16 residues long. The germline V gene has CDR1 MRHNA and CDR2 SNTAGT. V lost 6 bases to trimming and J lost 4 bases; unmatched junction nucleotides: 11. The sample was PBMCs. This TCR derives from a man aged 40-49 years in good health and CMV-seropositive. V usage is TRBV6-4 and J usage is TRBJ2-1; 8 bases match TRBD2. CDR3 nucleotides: TGTGCCAGCAGCGCCGTGACGGGAGGGGGGTACAATGAGCAGTTCTTC. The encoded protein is CASSAVTGGGYNEQFF.